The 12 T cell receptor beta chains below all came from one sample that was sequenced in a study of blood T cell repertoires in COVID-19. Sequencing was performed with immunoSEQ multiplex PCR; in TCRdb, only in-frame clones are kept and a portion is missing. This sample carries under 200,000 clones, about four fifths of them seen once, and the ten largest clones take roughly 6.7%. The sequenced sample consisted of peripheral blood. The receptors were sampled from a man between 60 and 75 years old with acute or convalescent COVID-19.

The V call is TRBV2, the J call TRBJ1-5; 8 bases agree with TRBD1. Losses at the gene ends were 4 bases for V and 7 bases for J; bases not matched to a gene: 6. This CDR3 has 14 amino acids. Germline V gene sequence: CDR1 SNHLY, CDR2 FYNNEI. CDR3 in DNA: TGTGCCAGCAGTGCGGACAGGGCTGGACAGCCCCAGCATTTT. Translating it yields CASSADRAGQPQHF.

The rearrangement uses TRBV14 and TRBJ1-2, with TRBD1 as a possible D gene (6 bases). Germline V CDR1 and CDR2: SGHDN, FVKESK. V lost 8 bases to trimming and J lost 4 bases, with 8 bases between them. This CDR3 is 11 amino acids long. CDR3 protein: CASWTVYGYTF. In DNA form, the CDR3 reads TGTGCCAGCTGGACAGTCTATGGCTACACCTTC.

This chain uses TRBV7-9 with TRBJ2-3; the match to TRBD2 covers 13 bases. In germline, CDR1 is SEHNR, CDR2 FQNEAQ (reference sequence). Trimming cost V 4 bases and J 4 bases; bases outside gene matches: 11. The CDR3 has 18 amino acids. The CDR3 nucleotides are TGTGCCAGCAGCTCCACCCGACTAGCGGGGGGCTCGGCAGATACGCAGTATTTT. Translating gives CASSSTRLAGGSADTQYF. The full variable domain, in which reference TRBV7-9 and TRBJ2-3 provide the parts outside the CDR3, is DTGVSQNPRHKITKRGQNVTFRCDPISEHNRLYWYRQTLGQGPEFLTYFQNEAQLEKSRLLSDRFSAERPKGSFSTLEIQRTEQGDSAMYLCASSSTRLAGGSADTQYFGPGTRLTVL.

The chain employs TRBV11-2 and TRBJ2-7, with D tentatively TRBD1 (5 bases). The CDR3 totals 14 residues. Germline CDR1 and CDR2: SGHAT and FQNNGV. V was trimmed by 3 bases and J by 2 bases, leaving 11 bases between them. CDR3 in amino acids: CASSLDTGAYEQYF. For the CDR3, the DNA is TGTGCCAGCAGCTTGGACACGGGCGCCTACGAGCAGTACTTC. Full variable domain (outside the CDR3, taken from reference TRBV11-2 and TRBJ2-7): EAGVAQSPRYKIIEKRQSVAFWCNPISGHATLYWYQQILGQGPKLLIQFQNNGVVDDSQLPKDRFSAERLKGVDSTLKIQPAKLEDSAVYLCASSLDTGAYEQYFGPGTRLTVT.

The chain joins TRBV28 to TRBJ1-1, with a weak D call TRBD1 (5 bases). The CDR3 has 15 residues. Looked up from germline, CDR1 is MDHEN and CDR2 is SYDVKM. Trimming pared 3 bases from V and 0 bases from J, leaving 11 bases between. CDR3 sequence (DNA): TGTGCCAGCAGTTTTATCGTGGACATGAACACTGAAGCTTTCTTT. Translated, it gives CASSFIVDMNTEAFF.

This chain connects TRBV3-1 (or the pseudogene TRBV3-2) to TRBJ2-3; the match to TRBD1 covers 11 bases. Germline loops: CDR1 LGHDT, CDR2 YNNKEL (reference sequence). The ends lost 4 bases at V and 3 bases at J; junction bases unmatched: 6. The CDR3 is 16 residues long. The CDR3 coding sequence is TGTGCCAGCAGCCCGGGGACAGGGGGTCTTACAGATACGCAGTATTTT. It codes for CASSPGTGGLTDTQYF.

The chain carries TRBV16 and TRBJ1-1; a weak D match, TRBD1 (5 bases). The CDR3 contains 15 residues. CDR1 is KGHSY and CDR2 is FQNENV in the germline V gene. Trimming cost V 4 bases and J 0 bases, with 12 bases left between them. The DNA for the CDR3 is TGTGCCAGCAGCCTATCGACAGCCATGAACACTGAAGCTTTCTTT. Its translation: CASSLSTAMNTEAFF.

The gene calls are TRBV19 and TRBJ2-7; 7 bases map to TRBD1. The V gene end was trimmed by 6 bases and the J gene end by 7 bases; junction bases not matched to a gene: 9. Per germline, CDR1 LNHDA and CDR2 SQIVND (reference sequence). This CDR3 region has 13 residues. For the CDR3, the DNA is TGTGCCAGTAGGAGCCAGGGGGTGGGTGAGCAGTACTTC. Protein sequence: CASRSQGVGEQYF.

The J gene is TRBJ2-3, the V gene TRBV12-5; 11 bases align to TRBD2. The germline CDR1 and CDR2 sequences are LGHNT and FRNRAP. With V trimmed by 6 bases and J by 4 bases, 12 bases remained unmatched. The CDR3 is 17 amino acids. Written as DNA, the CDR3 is TGTGCTAGTGGAGGAGGGTCCACTAGCGGGAGCTCAGATACGCAGTATTTT. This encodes CASGGGSTSGSSDTQYF.

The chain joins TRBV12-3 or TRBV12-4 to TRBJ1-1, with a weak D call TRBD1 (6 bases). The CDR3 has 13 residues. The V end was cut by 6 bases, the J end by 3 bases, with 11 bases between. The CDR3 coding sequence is TGTGCCAGCAGCATAACAGGGTACACTGAAGCTTTCTTT. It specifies CASSITGYTEAFF.

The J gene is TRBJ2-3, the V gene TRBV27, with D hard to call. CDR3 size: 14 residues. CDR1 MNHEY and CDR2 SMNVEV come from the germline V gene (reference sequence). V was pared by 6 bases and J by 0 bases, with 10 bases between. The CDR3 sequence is CASSVTDSTDTQYF. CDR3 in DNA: TGTGCCAGCAGCGTAACAGATAGCACAGATACGCAGTATTTT.

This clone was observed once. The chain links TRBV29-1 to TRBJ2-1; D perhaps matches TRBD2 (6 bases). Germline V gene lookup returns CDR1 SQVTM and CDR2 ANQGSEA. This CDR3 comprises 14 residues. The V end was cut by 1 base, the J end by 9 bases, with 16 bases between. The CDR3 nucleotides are TGCAGCGTTGAAGGAGGGTGGGCGGGGACTGAGCAGTTCTTC. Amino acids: CSVEGGWAGTEQFF.